This T cell receptor (beta chain) was captured in a study of OX40 agonist ivuxolimab in advanced cancers. The wider study: Patients were treated with ivuxolimab, an agonistic anti-OX40 (CD134) antibody. Patients assigned to dose escalation were diagnosed with hepatocellular carcinoma, melanoma, renal cell or head and neck cancer.

Comments on this clone: Its specificity is not known.

Germline CDR1 MGHRA, CDR2 YSYEKL. The CDR3 is 15 residues long. Trimming removed 0 bases at V and 1 base at J, with 9 bases between. Findings of the study overall: Mean expanded clone counts were higher in CD8+ than CD4+ T cells. Both CD4+ and CD8+ T cell populations in blood had undergone clonal expansion by week 6 at 0.1 to 3.0 mg/kg.

Some clones are missing from TCRdb's copy, which holds only in-frame ones; the method was immunoSEQ multiplex PCR. The table has over 90,000 clones, around 84% seen once. The chain is built from TRBV4-1 and TRBJ1-1, with D unresolved. This sequence was found in an adult with an advanced solid tumor such as melanoma, head and neck, liver or kidney cancer. Sequencing was performed on CD4+ or CD8+ T cells sorted from blood, taken in a trial of the OX40 agonist ivuxolimab. The CDR3 protein is CASSQDTAPNTEAFF. DNA of the CDR3: TGCGCCAGCAGCCAAGATACGGCACCGAACACTGAAGCTTTCTTT.